The 12 T cell receptor beta chains below all came from one sample that was sequenced in a study of blood T cell repertoires in COVID-19. TCRdb's copy holds only in-frame clones and misses some; the assay was immunoSEQ multiplex PCR. The sample lists some 200,000 clones; around 86% were seen once. Sequencing was performed on PBMCs or T cells enriched from blood (not recorded which). The receptors derive from a man aged 25 to 40 in a cohort exposed to, infected with or recovered from COVID-19 (not recorded which).

This clone appeared a few times. This sequence joins TRBV24-1 and TRBJ1-3; no reliable D call. Germline CDR1 is KGHDR and CDR2 is SFDVKD. Trimming took off 1 base at V and 3 bases at J, with 6 bases between the two ends. The CDR3 covers 14 residues. CDR3 in DNA: TGTGCCACCAGTGATTTACGGGGTGGAAACACCATATATTTT. It translates to CATSDLRGGNTIYF.

V gene TRBV9 combines with J gene TRBJ2-2, with unresolved D. The CDR3 consists of 15 residues. CDR1 SGDLS and CDR2 YYNGEE come from the germline V gene. V was shortened by 4 bases and J by 4 bases, with 14 bases between the two germline ends. CDR3 coding DNA: TGTGCCAGCAGCATCCTCGAGACACTCACCGGGGAGCTGTTTTTT. It encodes CASSILETLTGELFF.

The chain uses TRBV4-3 and TRBJ2-3; the D is unclear. Trimming cost V 0 bases and J 5 bases, with 6 bases left between them. This CDR3 is built from 13 residues. Germline V CDR1 and CDR2: LGHNA, YSLEER. CDR3 in DNA: TGCGCCAGCAGCCAAGATCCGGGAGATACGCAGTATTTT. Its translation is CASSQDPGDTQYF.

The rearrangement uses TRBV2 and TRBJ1-1, with D hard to call. This CDR3 is 13 amino acids long. Between the trimmed V and J ends, which lost 7 bases and 3 bases, there was a span of 12 bases. Germline values: CDR1 SNHLY, CDR2 FYNNEI. The CDR3: CASTPRRDTEAFF. CDR3 DNA sequence: TGTGCCAGCACCCCCCGGAGGGACACTGAAGCTTTCTTT.

The J gene is TRBJ1-2, the V gene TRBV2; TRBD1 aligns across 10 bases. Germline-derived CDR1 and CDR2 are SNHLY and FYNNEI. CDR3 size: 19 residues. The V gene end was trimmed by 8 bases and the J gene end by 8 bases; junction bases not matched to a gene: 26. CDR3 nucleotide sequence: TGTGCCAGCCAGTTGGAAGAGGGTCCGAAAAGGGACAGGGGCATGGGCTACACCTTC. Amino acids: CASQLEEGPKRDRGMGYTF.

This rearrangement joins TRBV28 to TRBJ1-5; D is ambiguous. CDR3 length: 15 amino acids. Germline V gene lookup returns CDR1 MDHEN and CDR2 SYDVKM. Between the trimmed V and J ends, which lost 6 bases and 0 bases, there was a span of 12 bases. Here the CDR3 DNA reads TGTGCCAGCAGCCTTGAGCGGGTTAGCAATCAGCCCCAGCATTTT. Its translation: CASSLERVSNQPQHF.

The genes are TRBV28 and TRBJ2-7, with 10 bases fitting TRBD1. This CDR3 region has 15 residues. V lost 6 bases to trimming and J lost 2 bases; unmatched junction nucleotides: 7. Germline V gene data show CDR1 as MDHEN and CDR2 as SYDVKM. This chain's CDR3 is CASRESGTGAYEQYF. DNA of the CDR3: TGTGCCAGCAGGGAATCCGGGACAGGGGCCTACGAGCAGTACTTC.

This clone occurred a few times. As DNA, the CDR3 is TGTGCCAGCAGCTTAGAAGGTCGGCGGCGGAAGAAAGATACGCAGTATTTT. It encodes CASSLEGRRRKKDTQYF. The V call is TRBV7-8, the J call TRBJ2-3; D uncertain. Germline V gene lookup returns CDR1 SGHVS and CDR2 FQNEAQ. The CDR3 length is 17 residues. The V and J ends lost 1 base and 5 bases respectively, with 19 bases between them.

This clone came up a few times. The chain employs TRBV4-2 and TRBJ2-7; 9 nucleotides align to TRBD1. Looked up from germline, CDR1 is LGHNA and CDR2 is YNFKEQ. The trim removed 2 bases at V and 4 bases at J, leaving 9 bases unmatched. This CDR3 is built from 16 residues. The CDR3 region has the DNA TGTGCCAGCAGCCAATCCTGGGGACAGGGCCGGTACGAGCAGTACTTC. It yields the protein CASSQSWGQGRYEQYF.

The chain combines TRBV24-1 with TRBJ1-2, with 9 bases identical to TRBD1. After removal of 4 bases from V and 8 bases from J, the junction contained 1 base not matched to a gene. This CDR3 contains 12 residues. Germline V lookup: CDR1 KGHDR, CDR2 SFDVKD. The CDR3 region is CATSEGQGGYTF. The CDR3 coding sequence is TGTGCCACCAGTGAGGGACAGGGAGGCTACACCTTC.

The chain carries TRBV4-2 and TRBJ1-5, with TRBD1 matching 8 bases. Germline CDR1 LGHNA, CDR2 YNFKEQ. The CDR3 is 16 amino acids. V lost 2 bases to trimming and J lost 4 bases; unmatched junction nucleotides: 7. CDR3 in DNA: TGTGCCAGCAGCCAACTACGGACAGGGTTAAATCAGCCCCAGCATTTT. It is translated as CASSQLRTGLNQPQHF.

V is TRBV2 and J is TRBJ1-4; D perhaps matches TRBD1 (5 bases). Looked up from germline, CDR1 is SNHLY and CDR2 is FYNNEI. V shed 3 bases and J shed 3 bases, with 11 bases lying between them. The CDR3 extends over 15 amino acids. CDR3 region: CASSDKGLPNEKLFF. For the CDR3, the DNA is TGTGCCAGCAGTGATAAGGGGTTGCCTAATGAAAAACTGTTTTTT.